These 15 T cell receptor beta chains share one sample of origin, sequenced in a study of read filtering for tumor transcriptome and immune sequencing. The library was built from around 0.4 ug RNA with molecular barcoded adaptors for alpha/delta and beta/gamma chains. TCRdb reprocessed the reads with MiXCR, giving one entry per CDR3 protein. In the table there are more than 100,000 distinct CDR3 sequences, around 13% of which are singletons. Sequencing used a population of CD138-negative cells sorted from bone marrow. These receptors all stem from a donor at least 40 years old with multiple myeloma.

There are many counts of this clonotype. The chain uses TRBV27 and TRBJ2-3; 9 bases map to TRBD2. Germline-derived CDR1 and CDR2 are MNHEY and SMNVEV (reference sequence). The V segment lost 3 bases and the J segment 4 bases; nucleotides outside the gene matches: 8. This CDR3 comprises 16 residues. CDR3 DNA sequence: TGTGCCAGCAGTTTCGTGGCGGGAGGGCTTTCAGATACGCAGTATTTT. It codes for CASSFVAGGLSDTQYF.

This clonotype was detected ten times or more. The chain is built from TRBV7-3 and TRBJ2-2, with a tentative D call TRBD1 (7 bases). Germline V lookup: CDR1 SGHTA, CDR2 FQGTGA. The V end was cut by 1 base, the J end by 4 bases, with 10 bases between. This CDR3 region has 15 residues. Here the CDR3 DNA reads TGTGCCAGCAGCTTAAGCCAGGGGGGCACCGGGGAGCTGTTTTTT. It specifies CASSLSQGGTGELFF.

This clonotype came up many times. The J gene is TRBJ2-3, the V gene TRBV5-1; D not certain. This CDR3 is 13 amino acids long. CDR1 SGHRS and CDR2 YFSETQ come from the germline V gene. Trimming took 0 bases from V and 8 from J, leaving 10 bases between them. The CDR3 DNA is TGCGCCAGCAGCTTGGAGAGCTCGAGTACGCAGTATTTT. This gives the protein CASSLESSSTQYF.

Ten or more counts support this clonotype. This chain links TRBV12-3 or TRBV12-4 with TRBJ2-2; D is undetermined. The CDR3 has 14 amino acids. Trimming removed 8 bases from V and 0 bases from J, with 10 bases in between. The CDR3 DNA sequence: TGTGCCAGCCAAAACGCACCGAACACCGGGGAGCTGTTTTTT. Translating gives CASQNAPNTGELFF.

This clonotype appeared many times. The chain employs TRBV7-3 and TRBJ2-1; possible D gene TRBD2, 5 bases. This CDR3 is built from 14 residues. Between the trimmed V and J ends, which lost 2 bases and 4 bases, there was a span of 9 bases. Germline loops: CDR1 SGHTA, CDR2 FQGTGA. CDR3 nucleotides: TGTGCCAGCAGCTTAGGTTCGGGGTACAATGAGCAGTTCTTC. As protein: CASSLGSGYNEQFF. Variable domain in full (rest from reference TRBV7-3 and TRBJ2-1): GAGVSQTPSNKVTEKGKYVELRCDPISGHTALYWYRQSLGQGPEFLIYFQGTGAADDSGLPNDRFFAVRPEGSVSTLKIQRTERGDSAVYLCASSLGSGYNEQFFGPGTRLTVL.

In its sample, this clonotype was seen many times. The chain couples TRBV6-5 to TRBJ2-7; 7 bases match TRBD2. Germline V gene sequence: CDR1 MNHEY, CDR2 SVGAGI. Unmatched junction bases numbered 4, after V lost 1 base and J lost 4 bases. The CDR3 spans 14 residues. The CDR3 DNA reads as TGTGCCAGCAGTTACTTCAGGGAGGGATACGAGCAGTACTTC. It is translated as CASSYFREGYEQYF.

In regard to this clonotype: A clone one base away is much larger, so this may be a read error. The CDR3 reads CASGLEGNTEAFF. In nucleotides, the CDR3 is TGTGCCAGCGGCTTAGAAGGGAACACTGAAGCTTTCTTT. The V call is TRBV5-4, the J call TRBJ1-1; D call uncertain. The CDR3 has 13 residues. Germline loops: CDR1 SGHNT, CDR2 YYREEE (reference sequence).

This clonotype was detected many times. This sequence joins TRBV19 and TRBJ2-2; possibly TRBD1 for D (5 bases). The CDR3 consists of 12 residues. Per the germline V gene, CDR1 is LNHDA and CDR2 is SQIVND (reference sequence). V was shortened by 7 bases and J by 5 bases, with 8 bases between the two germline ends. The CDR3 nucleotides are TGTGCCAGTAACACAGGAACCGGGGAGCTGTTTTTT. This encodes CASNTGTGELFF.

This clonotype appeared many times. The chain is built from TRBV5-1 and TRBJ2-5, with TRBD2 identical over 8 bases. CDR1 is SGHRS, CDR2 YFSETQ, per germline. V lost 4 bases to trimming and J lost 4 bases; unmatched junction nucleotides: 3. The CDR3 sequence is 13 residues long. CDR3 sequence: CASSPLAGETQYF. The CDR3 coding sequence is TGCGCCAGCAGCCCCCTAGCGGGAGAGACCCAGTACTTC. Combining the CDR3 with reference TRBV5-1 and TRBJ2-5 gives the whole variable domain KAGVTQTPRYLIKTRGQQVTLSCSPISGHRSVSWYQQTPGQGLQFLFEYFSETQRNKGNFPGRFSGRQFSNSRSEMNVSTLELGDSALYLCASSPLAGETQYFGPGTRLLVL.

This clonotype was counted many times. The V gene is TRBV7-6, the J gene TRBJ2-3, with D maybe TRBD2 (5 bases). V lost 5 bases and J lost 0, with 15 bases in between. The CDR3 spans 16 residues. The germline CDR1 and CDR2 sequences are SGHVS and FNYEAQ. CDR3 region: CASSLSRGSSTDTQYF. The CDR3 coding sequence is TGTGCCAGCAGCCTGAGTCGGGGTTCGAGCACAGATACGCAGTATTTT.

In the case of this clonotype: One base away lies a much larger clone, so this may be a sequencing read error. Because the CDR3 is missing its conserved closing phenylalanine or tryptophan, this is likely a read error. This sequence joins TRBV4-3 and TRBJ2-5; 7 nucleotides align to TRBD1. From germline, CDR1 is LGHNA and CDR2 YSLEER. The ends lost 0 bases at V and 5 bases at J; junction bases unmatched: 12. The CDR3 is 17 residues long. The CDR3 nucleotides read TGCGCCAGCAGCCAAGATACAAGGGGGCACCAAGTTGAGACCCAGTACTAC. Translation: CASSQDTRGHQVETQYY.

Turning to this clonotype: Just one base apart from a much larger clone, this may be a read error. Because it lacks the conserved phenylalanine or tryptophan at the end, this CDR3 is likely a read error. The chain carries TRBV19 and TRBJ2-2, with 8 bases identical to TRBD1. Per germline, CDR1 LNHDA and CDR2 SQIVND (reference sequence). The CDR3 runs 17 residues. V was pared by 1 base and J by 3 bases, with 7 bases of the junction left unmatched. The CDR3 loop is CASSIGPRQGYTGELFS. The CDR3 DNA reads as TGTGCCAGTAGTATAGGCCCCCGACAGGGGTACACCGGGGAGCTGTTTTCT.

This clonotype showed up many times. The chain has TRBV12-3 or TRBV12-4 and TRBJ2-1, with TRBD2 identical over 11 bases. After removal of 5 bases from V and 12 bases from J, the junction contained 18 bases not matched to a gene. This CDR3 region has 17 residues. CDR3 loop: CASSLTQGRGTSGLQFF. In nucleotides, the CDR3 is TGTGCCAGCAGTCTAACACAGGGTAGGGGGACTAGCGGATTGCAGTTCTTC.

The chain uses TRBV29-1 and TRBJ2-1; the match to TRBD2 covers 7 bases. The CDR3 sequence is 13 residues long. CDR1 is SQVTM and CDR2 is ANQGSEA in the germline V gene. Trimming at V came to 4 bases and at J to 8 bases, leaving 8 bases not matched to a gene. The CDR3 DNA reads as TGCAGCGTTGGGGACTATACTAAATATGAGCAGTTCTTC. Protein sequence: CSVGDYTKYEQFF.

Remarks on this clonotype: Just one base apart from a much larger clone, this may be a read error. The V and J genes are TRBV20-1 and TRBJ1-5; D gene ambiguous. This CDR3 region has 14 residues. From germline, CDR1 is DFQATT and CDR2 SNEGSKA (reference sequence). The CDR3 here is CGASGLNRNQPQHF. CDR3 nucleotide sequence: TGCGGTGCTAGTGGACTGAACCGAAATCAGCCCCAGCATTTT.